This TCR beta chain was retrieved from a study of early T cells in non-severe SARS-CoV-2 infection. Whole-study context: The study sequenced bulk RNA from unsorted whole blood, with chains unpaired. Study-wide points: Database matching using VDJdb favored anti-spike CD8 responses, with private and CD4 specificities left missing.

The length of the CDR3 is 12 residues. V dropped 4 bases and J dropped 7 bases, with 8 bases sitting between them. The V gene's germline CDR1 is MNHEY and CDR2 SVGEGT. This clonotype was detected a few times. Its antigen is as yet unknown. Individual cDNA molecules each received unique molecular identifiers attached to them. TCRdb reanalysed the 5' RACE reads using MiXCR and keeps one entry per CDR3 protein. The sample gives 80,000 or so distinct CDR3 sequences, 6% to 7% of which show up once; roughly 8.4% is in the top ten. The chain has TRBV6-2 or TRBV6-3 and TRBJ1-5; D not resolved. The clonotype originates from an adult who was a healthcare worker with PCR-confirmed SARS-CoV-2 infection or an uninfected control (not recorded which). Input material: whole blood. This CDR3 reads CASSSVEQPQHF. Written as DNA, the CDR3 is TGTGCCAGCAGTTCGGTTGAACAGCCCCAGCATTTT.